The rows below give T cell receptor beta chains drawn from one sample of a study of blood T cell repertoires in COVID-19. The protocol was immunoSEQ multiplex PCR, while the TCRdb copy is restricted to in-frame clones and leaves out a portion. This table has just over 65,000 clones, over 85% appearing once. Sequencing was carried out using peripheral blood. The receptors shown here come from a man between 60 and 75 years old with acute or convalescent COVID-19. Each CDR3 is given without its conserved first and last residue. The D gene is left open where the match is weak.

CDR3 protein	V gene	D gene	J gene
ASSPSGGAGEQF	TRBV4-2	TRBD2	TRBJ2-1
ASRLGRGSIISPLH	TRBV4-1	.	TRBJ1-6
ASSRGGTAATWQY	TRBV11-2	.	TRBJ2-7
ASSHLNQPQH	TRBV3-1/TRBV3-2	.	TRBJ1-5
ASSDRDRVGSGAALSGANVLT	TRBV5-1	TRBD1	TRBJ2-6
ASSLVGQGQPQH	TRBV7-9	TRBD1	TRBJ1-5
ASSWGGRETQY	TRBV7-2	TRBD2	TRBJ2-5
ASSERKPGTGSTDTQY	TRBV10-1	TRBD1	TRBJ2-3
ASSPSGSGNTIY	TRBV18	.	TRBJ1-3
ASSERDVRSNVLT	TRBV2	.	TRBJ2-6
ASSSLREARSTGELF	TRBV4-2	.	TRBJ2-2
ASSRARGVGTEAF	TRBV7-2	.	TRBJ1-1
ATSATGTPESGYT	TRBV24-1	.	TRBJ1-2
ASSLSLAQGSNYGYT	TRBV7-2	.	TRBJ1-2
ASSEGRNPADIQY	TRBV6-1	.	TRBJ2-4
ASSKSTGVNEKLF	TRBV7-9	TRBD1	TRBJ1-4
ASSWGQSRDSPLH	TRBV5-6	.	TRBJ1-6
ASSRTGGVEAKNIQY	TRBV5-4	TRBD1	TRBJ2-4
SVAGPRTLWGNTIY	TRBV29-1	.	TRBJ1-3
ASSQERGGKGPYNEQF	TRBV4-1	.	TRBJ2-1
ASSYSRPPRLTYNEQF	TRBV5-5	.	TRBJ2-1
ASSLYPSRGQGFYNSPLH	TRBV27	TRBD1	TRBJ1-6
AIAGATNEKLF	TRBV10-3	.	TRBJ1-4
ASSFGRDYSYNSPLH	TRBV11-2	.	TRBJ1-6